This note documents a single TCR beta chain sequence. The data were taken from a study of OX40 agonist ivuxolimab in advanced cancers. Trimming shortened V by 0 bases and J by 1 base, and 7 bases separated the two germline ends. This CDR3 contains 15 residues. CDR1 is MNHEY, CDR2 SVGAGI, per germline. Only in-frame clones appear in the TCRdb table, and some are missing; sequencing was by immunoSEQ multiplex PCR. The sample has 65,000 to 85,000 clones; more than 80% are singletons. The origin of this receptor is an adult with an advanced solid tumor such as melanoma, head and neck, liver or kidney cancer. Sample: CD4+ or CD8+ T cells sorted from blood, taken in a trial of the OX40 agonist ivuxolimab. The J gene is TRBJ2-1, the V gene TRBV6-5, with D tentatively TRBD2 (6 bases). The CDR3 DNA reads as TGTGCCAGCAGTTACTCAGGACTATCCTACAATGAGCAGTTCTTC. Translation gives CASSYSGLSYNEQFF.